A selection of T cell receptor beta chains follows, all from one sample in a study of metastatic and nonmetastatic thyroid tumors. TCRdb reprocessed the PCR reads via MiXCR. The sample yields 15,000 to 20,000 clones, 20% to 30% seen once. Sequencing was performed on adjacent normal tissue. The receptors come from a female donor with papillary thyroid cancer or a benign thyroid nodule (not recorded which). Some clones in this sample may be carry-over from other donors' samples. Each CDR3 is given with its conserved first and last residue. The D gene is left open where the match is weak. Clone size, where shown, is once, few, many, or a class for clones that have expanded.

v_call: TRBV20-1
cdr3_length: 15
clone_size: -
d_call: TRBD2
j_call: TRBJ2-1
cdr3_nt: TGCAGTGCTACCACGACTAGCGGGAGAATCGGGGAGCAGTTCTTC
cdr3_aa: CSATTTSGRIGEQFF

v_call: TRBV18
cdr3_length: 16
clone_size: -
d_call: TRBD1
j_call: TRBJ1-4
cdr3_nt: TGTGCCAGCTCACCCGGACAGGTTATCCCTAATGAAAAACTGTTTTTT
cdr3_aa: CASSPGQVIPNEKLFF

v_call: TRBV20-1
cdr3_length: 17
clone_size: medium-sized
d_call: -
j_call: TRBJ2-3
cdr3_nt: TGCAGTGCTAGTGAATTGGGCCGCACGGGGGCCAAAGATACGCAGTATTTT
cdr3_aa: CSASELGRTGAKDTQYF

v_call: TRBV27
cdr3_length: 13
clone_size: -
d_call: TRBD2
j_call: TRBJ2-3
cdr3_nt: TGTGCCAGCTTTGCGGGAGCTTCAGGTACGCAGTATTTT
cdr3_aa: CASFAGASGTQYF

v_call: TRBV29-1
cdr3_length: 15
clone_size: few
d_call: -
j_call: TRBJ1-2
cdr3_nt: TGCAGCGTTGATGCGGCTCCGGGATCTAACTATGGCTACACCTTC
cdr3_aa: CSVDAAPGSNYGYTF

v_call: TRBV20-1
cdr3_length: 12
clone_size: -
d_call: -
j_call: TRBJ2-7
cdr3_nt: TGCAGTGCTGGGGACAACTCCTACGAGCAGTACTTC
cdr3_aa: CSAGDNSYEQYF

v_call: TRBV6-2/TRBV6-3
cdr3_length: 13
clone_size: -
d_call: -
j_call: TRBJ2-3
cdr3_nt: TGTGCCAGCATTTCCGGGGGCACAGATACGCAGTATTTT
cdr3_aa: CASISGGTDTQYF

v_call: TRBV28
cdr3_length: 14
clone_size: large
d_call: -
j_call: TRBJ1-1
cdr3_nt: TGTGCCAGCAATTCTCTCCCAAGGGGTACTGAAGCTTTCTTT
cdr3_aa: CASNSLPRGTEAFF

v_call: TRBV6-1
cdr3_length: 15
clone_size: -
d_call: TRBD2
j_call: TRBJ2-1
cdr3_nt: TGTGCCAGCTTTGACCTAGCGGGGGTCTACAATGAGCAGTTCTTC
cdr3_aa: CASFDLAGVYNEQFF

v_call: TRBV6-1
cdr3_length: 14
clone_size: many
d_call: TRBD2
j_call: TRBJ2-7
cdr3_nt: TGTGCCAGCAAGGGTTCGGGAGGGCCCTACGAGCAGTACTTC
cdr3_aa: CASKGSGGPYEQYF

v_call: TRBV11-3
cdr3_length: 12
clone_size: -
d_call: -
j_call: TRBJ1-3
cdr3_nt: TGTGCCAGCAGCCTCGTCCCCGACACCATATATTTT
cdr3_aa: CASSLVPDTIYF